This T cell receptor (beta chain) stems from a study of CD8 T cells in ankylosing spondylitis (TCRdb year 2017). About the full investigation: To find TCR variants linked to disease, the study profiled T cell receptor beta repertoires in ankylosing spondylitis patients and healthy donors. The full study cohort was made up of about two dozen ankylosing spondylitis patients and about a hundred healthy donors. Peripheral blood was sampled, and synovial fluid was additionally collected from ankylosing spondylitis patients. Broader findings and caveats from the paper: A TCR beta motif made up of several highly homologous amino acid variants appeared to be characteristic of blood from ankylosing spondylitis patients. Some motif variants had previously been reported in the synovial fluid and blood of reactive arthritis patients, which suggests shared mechanisms of disease initiation. The disease-linked clones showed a CD8+ phenotype and occurred at relatively low frequencies in peripheral blood. Significant enrichment of the disease-linked clones was reported in matched synovial fluid samples from ankylosing spondylitis patients.

The CDR3 numbers 16 residues from cysteine through phenylalanine. Only the CDR3 region is kept as DNA, spanning 48 bases read in frame from base 1. Trimming costs V 5 bases and J 6 bases, and their ends lie 20 bases apart. Sequencing was carried out with an Illumina HiSeq 2500. Quantitative 5'-RACE with molecular barcodes was the method used to prepare the TCR beta libraries. In the paper's pipeline: A new computational method based on a probabilistic model of VDJ rearrangement was used to identify disease-linked TCR variants. Using fastp at Q25 and MiXCR, TCRdb reprocessed the public reads and kept productive beta chains. Here each entry gathers all rows of one CDR3 protein and keeps the most common genes and DNA. The V and J calls and clone size come from TCRdb's table, not from the authors' own analysis. Within this sample are approximately 350,000 distinct CDR3 sequences, with approximately 20% of them counted one time only. Around 12% of the sample belongs to the ten largest clones.

On this clonotype: What antigen it recognizes has not been identified. No qualities accompany the bases; no much larger clone lies one base away.

The source of this sequence is a male donor with ankylosing spondylitis or in good health (not recorded which). Sequencing input: blood, either unsorted or a sorted T cell fraction (not recorded which). Recombination linked TRBV12-3 or TRBV12-4 to TRBJ1-5; tentative D gene TRBD1, with 5 bases matching. The CDR3 corresponds to CASSLEGSGWVQPQHF. In nucleotides, the sequence is TGTGCCAGCAGTCTAGAGGGATCAGGGTGGGTTCAGCCCCAGCATTTT.